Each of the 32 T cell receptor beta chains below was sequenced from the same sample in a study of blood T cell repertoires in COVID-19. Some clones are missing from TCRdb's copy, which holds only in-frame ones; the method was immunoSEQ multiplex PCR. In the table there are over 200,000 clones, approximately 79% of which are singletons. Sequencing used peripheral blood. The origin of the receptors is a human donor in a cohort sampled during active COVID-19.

This CDR3 reads CASSYQGVGNTEAFF. The CDR3 DNA sequence: TGTGCCAGCAGCTATCAGGGGGTTGGGAACACTGAAGCTTTCTTT. This chain uses TRBV3-1 (or the pseudogene TRBV3-2) with TRBJ1-1; 7 nucleotides align to TRBD1. The germline V gene has CDR1 LGHDT and CDR2 YNNKEL (reference sequence). The ends lost 5 bases at V and 1 base at J; junction bases unmatched: 7. This CDR3 region has 15 residues.

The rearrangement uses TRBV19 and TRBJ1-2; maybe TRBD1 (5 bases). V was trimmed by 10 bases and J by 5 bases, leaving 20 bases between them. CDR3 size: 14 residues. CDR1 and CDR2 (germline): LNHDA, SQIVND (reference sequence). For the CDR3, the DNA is TGTGCCACGCGAGCCGGGGGGACTCAGTATGGCTACACCTTC. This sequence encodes CATRAGGTQYGYTF.

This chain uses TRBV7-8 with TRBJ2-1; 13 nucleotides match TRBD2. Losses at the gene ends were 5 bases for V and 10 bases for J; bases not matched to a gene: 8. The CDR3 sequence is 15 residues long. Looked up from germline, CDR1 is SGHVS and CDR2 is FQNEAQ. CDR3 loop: CASSTGLAGSEEQFF. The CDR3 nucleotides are TGTGCCAGCAGCACGGGACTAGCGGGATCGGAAGAGCAGTTCTTC.

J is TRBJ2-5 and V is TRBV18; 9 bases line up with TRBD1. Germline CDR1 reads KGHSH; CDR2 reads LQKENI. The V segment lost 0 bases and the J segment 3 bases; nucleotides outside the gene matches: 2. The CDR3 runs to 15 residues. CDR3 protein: CASSPPWTGEETQYF. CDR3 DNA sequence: TGTGCCAGCTCACCACCATGGACAGGGGAAGAGACCCAGTACTTC.

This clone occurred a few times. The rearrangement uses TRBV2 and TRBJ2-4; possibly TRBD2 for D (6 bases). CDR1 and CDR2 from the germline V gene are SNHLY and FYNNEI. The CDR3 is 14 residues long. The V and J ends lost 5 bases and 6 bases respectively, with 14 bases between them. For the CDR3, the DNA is TGTGCCAGCAGTTTCGGGAGTAGTGGAAACATTCAGTACTTC. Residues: CASSFGSSGNIQYF.

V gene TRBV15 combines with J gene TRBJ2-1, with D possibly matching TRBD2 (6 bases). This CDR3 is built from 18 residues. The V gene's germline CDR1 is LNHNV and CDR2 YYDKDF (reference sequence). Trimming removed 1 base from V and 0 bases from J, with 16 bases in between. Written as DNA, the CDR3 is TGTGCCACCAGCAGAGGTCCGAGTGGGGGGAGCTCCTACAATGAGCAGTTCTTC. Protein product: CATSRGPSGGSSYNEQFF.

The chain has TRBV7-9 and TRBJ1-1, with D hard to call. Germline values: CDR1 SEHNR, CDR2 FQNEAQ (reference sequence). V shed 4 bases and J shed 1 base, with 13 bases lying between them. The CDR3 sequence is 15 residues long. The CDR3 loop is CASSYQSRKNTEAFF. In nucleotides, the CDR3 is TGTGCCAGCAGCTACCAGTCCAGGAAGAACACTGAAGCTTTCTTT.

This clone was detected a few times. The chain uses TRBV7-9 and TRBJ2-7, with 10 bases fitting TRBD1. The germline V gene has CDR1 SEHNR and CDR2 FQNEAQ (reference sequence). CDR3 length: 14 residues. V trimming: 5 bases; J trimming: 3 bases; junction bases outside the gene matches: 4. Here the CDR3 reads CASSARDRGYEQYF. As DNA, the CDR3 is TGTGCCAGCAGCGCCCGGGACAGGGGCTACGAGCAGTACTTC.

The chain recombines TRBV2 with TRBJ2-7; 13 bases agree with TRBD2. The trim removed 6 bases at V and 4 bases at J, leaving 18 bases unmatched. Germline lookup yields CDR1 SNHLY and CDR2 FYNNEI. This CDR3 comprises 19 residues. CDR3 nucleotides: TGTGCCAGCAGCCCACAGGCCCTAACTAGCGGGAGGGCTTATTACGAGCAGTACTTC. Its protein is CASSPQALTSGRAYYEQYF. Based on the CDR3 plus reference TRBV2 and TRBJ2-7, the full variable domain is EPEVTQTPSHQVTQMGQEVILRCVPISNHLYFYWYRQILGQKVEFLVSFYNNEISEKSEIFDDQFSVERPDGSNFTLKIRSTKLEDSAMYFCASSPQALTSGRAYYEQYFGPGTRLTVT.

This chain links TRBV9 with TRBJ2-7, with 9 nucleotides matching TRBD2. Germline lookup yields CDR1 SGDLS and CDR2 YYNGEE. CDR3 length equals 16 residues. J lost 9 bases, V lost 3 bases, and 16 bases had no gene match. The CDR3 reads CASSADPTSGAWGQYF. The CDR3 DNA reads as TGTGCCAGCAGCGCCGACCCGACTAGCGGCGCGTGGGGGCAGTACTTC.

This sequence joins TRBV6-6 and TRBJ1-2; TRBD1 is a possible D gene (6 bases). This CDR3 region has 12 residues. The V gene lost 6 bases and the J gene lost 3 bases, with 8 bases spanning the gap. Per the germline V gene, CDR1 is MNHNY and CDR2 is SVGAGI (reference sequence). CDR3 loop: CASRQGDYGYTF. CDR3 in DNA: TGTGCCAGCAGACAGGGCGACTATGGCTACACCTTC.

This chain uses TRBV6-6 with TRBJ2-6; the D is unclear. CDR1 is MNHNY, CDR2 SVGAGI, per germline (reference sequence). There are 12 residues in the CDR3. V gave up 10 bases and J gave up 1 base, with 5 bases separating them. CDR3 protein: CATLSGANVLTF. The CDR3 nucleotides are TGTGCCACCCTATCTGGGGCCAACGTCCTGACTTTC.

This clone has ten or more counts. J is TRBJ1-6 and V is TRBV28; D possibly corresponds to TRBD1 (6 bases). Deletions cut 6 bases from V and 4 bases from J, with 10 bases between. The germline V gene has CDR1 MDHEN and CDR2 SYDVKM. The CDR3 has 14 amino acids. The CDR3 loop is CASRATGYNSPLHF. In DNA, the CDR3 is TGTGCCAGCAGGGCGACAGGTTATAATTCACCCCTCCACTTT. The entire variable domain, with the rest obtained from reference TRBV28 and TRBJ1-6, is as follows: DVKVTQSSRYLVKRTGEKVFLECVQDMDHENMFWYRQDPGLGLRLIYFSYDVKMKEKGDIPEGYSVSREKKERFSLILESASTNQTSMYLCASRATGYNSPLHFGNGTRLTVT.

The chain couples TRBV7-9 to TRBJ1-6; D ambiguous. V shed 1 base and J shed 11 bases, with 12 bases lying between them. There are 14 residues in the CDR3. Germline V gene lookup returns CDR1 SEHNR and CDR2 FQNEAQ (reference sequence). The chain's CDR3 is CASSLDSGATPLHF. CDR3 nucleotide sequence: TGTGCCAGCAGCTTAGACTCAGGCGCTACACCCCTCCACTTT.

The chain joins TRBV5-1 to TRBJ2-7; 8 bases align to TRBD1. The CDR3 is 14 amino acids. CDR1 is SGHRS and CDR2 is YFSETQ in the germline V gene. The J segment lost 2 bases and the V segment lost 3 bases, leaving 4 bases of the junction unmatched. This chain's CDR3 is CASSSGQVAYEQYF. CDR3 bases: TGCGCCAGCAGCTCGGGACAGGTCGCCTACGAGCAGTACTTC.

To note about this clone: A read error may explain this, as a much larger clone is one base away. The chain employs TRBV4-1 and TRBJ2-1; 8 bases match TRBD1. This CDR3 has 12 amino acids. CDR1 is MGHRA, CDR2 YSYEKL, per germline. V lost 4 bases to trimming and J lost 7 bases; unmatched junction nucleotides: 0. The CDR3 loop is CASSRTGNEQFF. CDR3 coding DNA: TGCGCCAGCAGCCGGACAGGGAATGAGCAGTTCTTC.

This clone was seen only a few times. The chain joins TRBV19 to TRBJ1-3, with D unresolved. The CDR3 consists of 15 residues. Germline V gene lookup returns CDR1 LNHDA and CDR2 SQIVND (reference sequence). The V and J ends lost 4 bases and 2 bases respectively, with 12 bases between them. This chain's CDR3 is CASSTRSLTGNTIYF. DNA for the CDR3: TGTGCCAGTAGTACCCGGTCCCTCACTGGAAACACCATATATTTT.

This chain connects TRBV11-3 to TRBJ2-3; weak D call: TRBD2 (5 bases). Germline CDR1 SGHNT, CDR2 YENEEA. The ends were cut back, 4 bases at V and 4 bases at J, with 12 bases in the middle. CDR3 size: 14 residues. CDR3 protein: CASSSSVSADTQYF. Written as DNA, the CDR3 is TGTGCCAGCAGCTCCAGTGTTAGCGCAGATACGCAGTATTTT.

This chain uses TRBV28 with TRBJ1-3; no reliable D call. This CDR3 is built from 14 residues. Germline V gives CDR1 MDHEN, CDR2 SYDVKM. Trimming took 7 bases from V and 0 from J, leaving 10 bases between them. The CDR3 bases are TGTGCCAGCACCCCCACTACCTCTGGAAACACCATATATTTT. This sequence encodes CASTPTTSGNTIYF. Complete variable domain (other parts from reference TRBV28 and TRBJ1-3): DVKVTQSSRYLVKRTGEKVFLECVQDMDHENMFWYRQDPGLGLRLIYFSYDVKMKEKGDIPEGYSVSREKKERFSLILESASTNQTSMYLCASTPTTSGNTIYFGEGSWLTVV.

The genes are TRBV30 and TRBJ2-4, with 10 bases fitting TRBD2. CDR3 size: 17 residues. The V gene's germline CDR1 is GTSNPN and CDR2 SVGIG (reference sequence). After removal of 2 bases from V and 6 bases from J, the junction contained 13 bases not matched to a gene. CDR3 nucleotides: TGTGCCTGGAGTCTCAGGACTAGCGGCAAATACAGAAACATTCAGTACTTC. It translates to CAWSLRTSGKYRNIQYF.

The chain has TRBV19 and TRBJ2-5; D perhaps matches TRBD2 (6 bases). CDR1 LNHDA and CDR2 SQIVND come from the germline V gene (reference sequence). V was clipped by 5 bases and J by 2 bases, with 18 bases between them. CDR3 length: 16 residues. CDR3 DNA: TGTGCCAGTAGTTCACAGGAGGGGTGGGGGCAAGAGACCCAGTACTTC. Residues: CASSSQEGWGQETQYF.

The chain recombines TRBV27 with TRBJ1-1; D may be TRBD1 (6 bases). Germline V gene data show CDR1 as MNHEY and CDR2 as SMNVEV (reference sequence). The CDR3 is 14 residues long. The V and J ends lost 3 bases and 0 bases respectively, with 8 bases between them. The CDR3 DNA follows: TGTGCCAGCAGTTTCAGGGGACTGAACACTGAAGCTTTCTTT. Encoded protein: CASSFRGLNTEAFF.

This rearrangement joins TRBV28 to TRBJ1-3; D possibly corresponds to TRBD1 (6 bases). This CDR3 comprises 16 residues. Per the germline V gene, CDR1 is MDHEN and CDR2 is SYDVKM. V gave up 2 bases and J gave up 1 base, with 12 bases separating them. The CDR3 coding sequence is TGTGCCAGCAGTTTAAGGCAGGGGAGATCTGGAAACACCATATATTTT. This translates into CASSLRQGRSGNTIYF.

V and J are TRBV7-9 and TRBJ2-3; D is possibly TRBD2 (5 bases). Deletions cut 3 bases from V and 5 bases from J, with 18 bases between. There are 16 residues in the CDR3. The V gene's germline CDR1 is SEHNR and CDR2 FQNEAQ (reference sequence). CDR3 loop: CASSFRASPKGDTQYF. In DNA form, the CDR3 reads TGTGCCAGCAGCTTTAGGGCTAGCCCAAAGGGAGATACGCAGTATTTT.

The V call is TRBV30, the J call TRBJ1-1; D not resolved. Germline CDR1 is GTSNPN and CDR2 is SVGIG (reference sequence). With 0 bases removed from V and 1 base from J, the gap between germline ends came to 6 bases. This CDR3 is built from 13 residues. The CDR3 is CAWSVSQNTEAFF. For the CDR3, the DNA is TGTGCCTGGAGTGTCAGTCAGAACACTGAAGCTTTCTTT.

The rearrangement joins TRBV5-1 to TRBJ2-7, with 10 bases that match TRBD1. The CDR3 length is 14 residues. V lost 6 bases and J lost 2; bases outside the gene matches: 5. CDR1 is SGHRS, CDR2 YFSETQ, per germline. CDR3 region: CASNGGQGTYEQYF. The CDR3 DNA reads TGCGCCAGCAACGGGGGACAGGGGACCTACGAGCAGTACTTC. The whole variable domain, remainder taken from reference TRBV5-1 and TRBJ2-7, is KAGVTQTPRYLIKTRGQQVTLSCSPISGHRSVSWYQQTPGQGLQFLFEYFSETQRNKGNFPGRFSGRQFSNSRSEMNVSTLELGDSALYLCASNGGQGTYEQYFGPGTRLTVT.

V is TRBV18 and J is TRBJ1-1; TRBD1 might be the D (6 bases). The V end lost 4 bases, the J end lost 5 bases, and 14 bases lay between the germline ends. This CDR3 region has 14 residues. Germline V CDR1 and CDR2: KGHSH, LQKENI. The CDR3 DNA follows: TGTGCCAGCTCACTAGACAGGCGAAAAACTGAAGCTTTCTTT. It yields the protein CASSLDRRKTEAFF.

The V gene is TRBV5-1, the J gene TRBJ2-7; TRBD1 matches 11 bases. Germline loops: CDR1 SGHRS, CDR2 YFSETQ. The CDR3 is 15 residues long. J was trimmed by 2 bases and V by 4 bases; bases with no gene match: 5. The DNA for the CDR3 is TGCGCCAGCAGCCCCGGACAGGGGGCGGCCTACGAGCAGTACTTC. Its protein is CASSPGQGAAYEQYF.

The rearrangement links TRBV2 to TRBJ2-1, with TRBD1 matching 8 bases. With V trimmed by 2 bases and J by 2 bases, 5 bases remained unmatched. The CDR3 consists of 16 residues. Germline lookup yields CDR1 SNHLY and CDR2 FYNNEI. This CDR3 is CASSETRGLTYNEQFF. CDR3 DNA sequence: TGTGCCAGCAGTGAAACCAGGGGGCTGACCTACAATGAGCAGTTCTTC.

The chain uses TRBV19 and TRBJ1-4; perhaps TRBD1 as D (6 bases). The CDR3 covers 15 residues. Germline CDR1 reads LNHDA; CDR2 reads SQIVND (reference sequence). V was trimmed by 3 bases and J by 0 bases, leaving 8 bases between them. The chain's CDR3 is CASSMNRATNEKLFF. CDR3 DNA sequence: TGTGCCAGTAGTATGAACAGGGCAACTAATGAAAAACTGTTTTTT.

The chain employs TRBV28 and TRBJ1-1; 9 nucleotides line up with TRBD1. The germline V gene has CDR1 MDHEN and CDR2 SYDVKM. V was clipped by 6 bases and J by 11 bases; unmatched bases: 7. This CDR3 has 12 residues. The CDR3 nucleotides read TGTGCCAGCAGCCCGACAGGGGGTAAGGCTTTCTTT. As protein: CASSPTGGKAFF.

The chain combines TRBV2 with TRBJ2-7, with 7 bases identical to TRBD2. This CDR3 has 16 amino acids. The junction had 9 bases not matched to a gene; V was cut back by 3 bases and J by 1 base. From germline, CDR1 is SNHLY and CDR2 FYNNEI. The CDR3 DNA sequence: TGTGCCAGCAGTGAGGCGTCTAGCGGAACTTCCTACGAGCAGTACTTC. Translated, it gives CASSEASSGTSYEQYF.